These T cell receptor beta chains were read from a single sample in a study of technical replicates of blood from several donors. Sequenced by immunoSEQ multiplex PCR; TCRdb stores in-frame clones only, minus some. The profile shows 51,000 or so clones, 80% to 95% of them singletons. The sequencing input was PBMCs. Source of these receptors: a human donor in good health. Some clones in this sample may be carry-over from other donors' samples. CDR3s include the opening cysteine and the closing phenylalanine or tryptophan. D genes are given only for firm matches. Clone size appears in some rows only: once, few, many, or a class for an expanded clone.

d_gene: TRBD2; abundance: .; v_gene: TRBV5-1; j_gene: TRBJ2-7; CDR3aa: CASSQTGTSGRAGSYEQYF; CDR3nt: TGCGCCAGCAGCCAAACCGGGACTAGCGGGAGGGCTGGATCCTACGAGCAGTACTTC
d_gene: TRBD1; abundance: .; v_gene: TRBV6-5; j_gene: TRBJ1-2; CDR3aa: CASSLGQGAGGYTF; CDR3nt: TGTGCCAGCAGTCTGGGACAGGGGGCAGGGGGCTACACCTTC
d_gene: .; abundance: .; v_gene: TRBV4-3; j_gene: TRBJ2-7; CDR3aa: CASSQVVGHEQYF; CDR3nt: TGCGCCAGCAGCCAAGTCGTGGGCCACGAGCAGTACTTC
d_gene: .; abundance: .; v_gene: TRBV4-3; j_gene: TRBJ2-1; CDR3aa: CASSQTRESAYNEQFF; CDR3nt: TGCGCCAGCAGCCAGACTCGGGAGTCCGCCTACAATGAGCAGTTCTTC
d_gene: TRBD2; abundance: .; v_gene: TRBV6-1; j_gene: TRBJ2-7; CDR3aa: CASSGTSLADEQYF; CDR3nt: TGTGCCAGCAGTGGTACGTCACTAGCGGACGAGCAGTACTTC
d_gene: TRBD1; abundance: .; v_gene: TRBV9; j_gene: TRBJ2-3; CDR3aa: CASSVGSGQGKDTQYF; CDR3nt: TGTGCCAGCAGCGTAGGATCGGGACAGGGGAAGGATACGCAGTATTTT
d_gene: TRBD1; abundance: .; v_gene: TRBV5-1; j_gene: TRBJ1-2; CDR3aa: CASSVGQGNYGYTF; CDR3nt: TGCGCCAGCAGCGTAGGACAGGGGAACTATGGCTACACCTTC
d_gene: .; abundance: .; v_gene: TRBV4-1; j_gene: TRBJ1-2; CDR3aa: CASSQAGQRINYGYTF; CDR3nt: TGCGCCAGCAGCCAAGCCGGACAGAGAATTAACTATGGCTACACCTTC
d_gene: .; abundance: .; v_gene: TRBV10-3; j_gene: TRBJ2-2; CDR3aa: CAISESSGELFF; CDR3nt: TGTGCCATCAGTGAGTCCTCCGGGGAGCTGTTTTTT
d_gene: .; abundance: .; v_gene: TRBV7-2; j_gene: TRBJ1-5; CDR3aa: CASSLAAGNQPQHF; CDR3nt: TGTGCCAGCAGCTTAGCCGCGGGAAATCAGCCCCAGCATTTT
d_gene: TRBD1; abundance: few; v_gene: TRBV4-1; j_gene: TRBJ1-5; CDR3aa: CASSSSDRVNQPQHF; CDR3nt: TGCGCCAGCAGCTCCTCGGACAGGGTCAATCAGCCCCAGCATTTT
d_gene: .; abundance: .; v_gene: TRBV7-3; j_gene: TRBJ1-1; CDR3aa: CASSPTVGEATEAFF; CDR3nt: TGTGCCAGCAGCCCCACAGTGGGGGAGGCCACTGAAGCTTTCTTT
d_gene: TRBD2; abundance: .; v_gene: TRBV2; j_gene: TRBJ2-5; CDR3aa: CASSEREGLVTQYF; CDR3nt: TGTGCCAGCAGTGAGCGGGAGGGTTTGGTGACCCAGTACTTC
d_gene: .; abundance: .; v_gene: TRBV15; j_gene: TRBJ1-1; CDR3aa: CATRVTAGHMSGAEAFF; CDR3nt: TGTGCCACCAGAGTAACCGCAGGGCATATGTCGGGAGCTGAAGCTTTCTTT
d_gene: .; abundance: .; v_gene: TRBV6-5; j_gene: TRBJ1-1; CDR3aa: CASSYRGLMNTEAFF; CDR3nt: TGTGCCAGCAGTTACAGGGGCCTTATGAACACTGAAGCTTTCTTT
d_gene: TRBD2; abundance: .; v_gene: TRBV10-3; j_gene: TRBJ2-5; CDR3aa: CAISLSGGARETQYF; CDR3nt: TGTGCCATCAGCCTTAGCGGGGGGGCCCGAGAGACCCAGTACTTC
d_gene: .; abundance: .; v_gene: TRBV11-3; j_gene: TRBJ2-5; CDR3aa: CASSHAGGDAETQYF; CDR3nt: TGTGCCAGCAGCCACGCTGGGGGCGATGCTGAGACCCAGTACTTC
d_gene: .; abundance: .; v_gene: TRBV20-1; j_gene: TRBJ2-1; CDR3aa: CSASLAEEQFF; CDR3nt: TGCAGTGCTAGTCTGGCGGAGGAGCAGTTCTTC
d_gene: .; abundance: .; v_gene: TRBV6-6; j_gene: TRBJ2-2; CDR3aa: CASSLPRVPGELFF; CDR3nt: TGTGCCAGCAGTCTGCCCAGGGTCCCCGGGGAGCTGTTTTTT
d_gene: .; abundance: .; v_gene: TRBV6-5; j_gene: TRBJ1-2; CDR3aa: CASSSDAVGYTF; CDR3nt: TGTGCCAGCAGCTCAGACGCGGTGGGCTACACCTTC
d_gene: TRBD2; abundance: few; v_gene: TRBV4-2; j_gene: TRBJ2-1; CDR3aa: CASSQEPAGGYNEQFF; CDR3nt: TGTGCCAGCAGCCAAGAACCCGCGGGGGGGTACAATGAGCAGTTCTTC
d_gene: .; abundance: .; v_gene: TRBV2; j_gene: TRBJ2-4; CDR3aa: CASYPGTSGPLRLAKNIQYF; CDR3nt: TGTGCCAGCTACCCCGGGACTTCAGGTCCCCTAAGACTAGCCAAAAACATTCAGTACTTC
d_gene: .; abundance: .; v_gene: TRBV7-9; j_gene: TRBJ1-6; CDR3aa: CASSDGVAGYNSPLHF; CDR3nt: TGTGCCAGCAGCGACGGGGTTGCGGGTTATAATTCACCCCTCCACTTT
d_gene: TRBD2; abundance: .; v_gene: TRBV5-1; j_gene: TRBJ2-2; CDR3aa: CASSLDSGTSRTGELFF; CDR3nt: TGCGCCAGCAGCTTGGATTCTGGGACTAGTCGCACCGGGGAGCTGTTTTTT
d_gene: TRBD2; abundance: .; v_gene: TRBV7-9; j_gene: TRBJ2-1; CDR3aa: CASSLASGLAGLREQFF; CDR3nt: TGTGCCAGCAGCTTAGCTTCCGGACTAGCGGGCCTCCGGGAGCAGTTCTTC
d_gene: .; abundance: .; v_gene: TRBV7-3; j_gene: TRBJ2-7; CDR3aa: CASSASQGSEQYF; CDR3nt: TGTGCCAGCAGCGCATCTCAGGGCAGTGAGCAGTACTTC